This is a list of T cell receptor beta chains from one sample in a study of blood T cell repertoires in COVID-19. Clones were read by immunoSEQ multiplex PCR, and TCRdb kept only the in-frame ones, dropping some. The data hold 150,000 to 200,000 clones, with approximately 84% observed a single time. The sequenced sample was PBMCs or T cells enriched from blood (not recorded which). These TCRs come from a man aged 45-60 years who had recovered from COVID-19. Both conserved end residues are part of each CDR3. Fields, in order: CDR3 DNA, CDR3 protein, clone size, J gene, D gene, V gene. A D gene is named only where the DNA matches it firmly. Expanded clones are given a class, and other clones once, few, many or no size at all.

CDR3nt: TGTGCCAGCAGCTCCACAGGGACGACAAACATTCAGTACTTC
CDR3aa: CASSSTGTTNIQYF
abundance: .
j_gene: TRBJ2-4
d_gene: .
v_gene: TRBV7-9

CDR3nt: TGTGCCAGCACGAAAAAGAGAGGACAGGTCTACCGAAATACGCAGTATTTT
CDR3aa: CASTKKRGQVYRNTQYF
abundance: once
j_gene: TRBJ2-3
d_gene: TRBD1
v_gene: TRBV7-3

CDR3nt: TGTGCCAGCAGCAATTCGGCAGCGGGGGACAATGAGCAGTTCTTC
CDR3aa: CASSNSAAGDNEQFF
abundance: .
j_gene: TRBJ2-1
d_gene: .
v_gene: TRBV21-1

CDR3nt: TGTGCCAGCAGCTTCGCCCCTGGGCGGGCCTACAATGAGCAGTTCTTC
CDR3aa: CASSFAPGRAYNEQFF
abundance: .
j_gene: TRBJ2-1
d_gene: .
v_gene: TRBV7-3

CDR3nt: TGTGCCAGTACCAAGGACAGACCCCACGAGCAGTACTTC
CDR3aa: CASTKDRPHEQYF
abundance: .
j_gene: TRBJ2-7
d_gene: .
v_gene: TRBV7-9

CDR3nt: TGTGCCAGCAGTGACTCGGGGGGGTGCTCCTACGAGCAGTACTTC
CDR3aa: CASSDSGGCSYEQYF
abundance: .
j_gene: TRBJ2-7
d_gene: TRBD2
v_gene: TRBV6-4

CDR3nt: TGTGCCAGCAGTCGAAGAGGACTAGCGGGGATCCAAGAGACCCAGTACTTC
CDR3aa: CASSRRGLAGIQETQYF
abundance: .
j_gene: TRBJ2-5
d_gene: TRBD2
v_gene: TRBV6-6

CDR3nt: TGTGCCAGCTCCCGAGGGGGGGGGCACAGCTCCTACAATGAGCAGTTCTTC
CDR3aa: CASSRGGGHSSYNEQFF
abundance: .
j_gene: TRBJ2-1
d_gene: .
v_gene: TRBV3-1/TRBV3-2

CDR3nt: TGTGCCAGCAGCCAAAGGTCGTTGGGGGCAAGGTCACCCCTCCACTTT
CDR3aa: CASSQRSLGARSPLHF
abundance: .
j_gene: TRBJ1-6
d_gene: .
v_gene: TRBV14

CDR3nt: TGTGCCAGCAGACGCAGCGAGAACACTGAAGCTTTCTTT
CDR3aa: CASRRSENTEAFF
abundance: once
j_gene: TRBJ1-1
d_gene: .
v_gene: TRBV2

CDR3nt: TGTGCCAGCAGTTATGCCGACAGGGCCTACGAGCAGTACTTC
CDR3aa: CASSYADRAYEQYF
abundance: .
j_gene: TRBJ2-7
d_gene: TRBD1
v_gene: TRBV6-5

CDR3nt: TGTGCCAGCAGCCAAGAACGGGACAGGCTTGGTAATGGCTACACCTTC
CDR3aa: CASSQERDRLGNGYTF
abundance: once
j_gene: TRBJ1-2
d_gene: TRBD1
v_gene: TRBV4-2

CDR3nt: TGTGCCAGCAGCCAAGAACTCGGGTACGAGCAGTACTTC
CDR3aa: CASSQELGYEQYF
abundance: few
j_gene: TRBJ2-7
d_gene: .
v_gene: TRBV3-1/TRBV3-2

CDR3nt: TGTGCCAGCAGTGATTGGGAGGGCAGCTCGAACACTGAAGCTTTCTTT
CDR3aa: CASSDWEGSSNTEAFF
abundance: .
j_gene: TRBJ1-1
d_gene: .
v_gene: TRBV25-1

CDR3nt: TGCGCCAGCAGCAAAGGACAGGGGGCTTACGAGCAGTACTTC
CDR3aa: CASSKGQGAYEQYF
abundance: .
j_gene: TRBJ2-7
d_gene: TRBD1
v_gene: TRBV5-1

CDR3nt: TGTGCCAGCAGCTTAACAGGGTCTAACTATGGCTACACCTTC
CDR3aa: CASSLTGSNYGYTF
abundance: .
j_gene: TRBJ1-2
d_gene: .
v_gene: TRBV7-9

CDR3nt: TGCGCCAGCAGCCAAGCTGGGACGGCGGGGGCTGGTGAAGCTTTCTTT
CDR3aa: CASSQAGTAGAGEAFF
abundance: .
j_gene: TRBJ1-1
d_gene: .
v_gene: TRBV4-1

CDR3nt: TGTGCCAGCAGCTTGGGGCAGGGGGCCTACGAGCAGTACTTC
CDR3aa: CASSLGQGAYEQYF
abundance: .
j_gene: TRBJ2-7
d_gene: TRBD1
v_gene: TRBV5-6

CDR3nt: TGTGCCAGCAGCCCAACGGTGTACACTGAAGCTTTCTTT
CDR3aa: CASSPTVYTEAFF
abundance: .
j_gene: TRBJ1-1
d_gene: .
v_gene: TRBV14

CDR3nt: TGTGCCAGCAGCCAAGACTCGGCAGGGGCCCTCTTTGAAGCTTTCTTT
CDR3aa: CASSQDSAGALFEAFF
abundance: .
j_gene: TRBJ1-1
d_gene: .
v_gene: TRBV4-2

CDR3nt: TGTGCCTGGAAGGAGCGGGGGAACTACGAGCAGTACTTC
CDR3aa: CAWKERGNYEQYF
abundance: few
j_gene: TRBJ2-7
d_gene: TRBD2
v_gene: TRBV30

CDR3nt: TGCGCCAGCAGCCCCACTAGCGGGAGCAATGAGCAGTTCTTC
CDR3aa: CASSPTSGSNEQFF
abundance: few
j_gene: TRBJ2-1
d_gene: TRBD2
v_gene: TRBV5-1

CDR3nt: TGTGCCAGTAGCACCGGACTCACCTATGGCTACACCTTC
CDR3aa: CASSTGLTYGYTF
abundance: few
j_gene: TRBJ1-2
d_gene: .
v_gene: TRBV19

CDR3nt: TGTGCCAGCAGGCGCGCGGGCCCTAGCACAGATACGCAGTATTTT
CDR3aa: CASRRAGPSTDTQYF
abundance: .
j_gene: TRBJ2-3
d_gene: .
v_gene: TRBV27

CDR3nt: TGTGCCAGCAGCCACCGACAGGCGTACTATGGCTACACCTTC
CDR3aa: CASSHRQAYYGYTF
abundance: .
j_gene: TRBJ1-2
d_gene: .
v_gene: TRBV11-2